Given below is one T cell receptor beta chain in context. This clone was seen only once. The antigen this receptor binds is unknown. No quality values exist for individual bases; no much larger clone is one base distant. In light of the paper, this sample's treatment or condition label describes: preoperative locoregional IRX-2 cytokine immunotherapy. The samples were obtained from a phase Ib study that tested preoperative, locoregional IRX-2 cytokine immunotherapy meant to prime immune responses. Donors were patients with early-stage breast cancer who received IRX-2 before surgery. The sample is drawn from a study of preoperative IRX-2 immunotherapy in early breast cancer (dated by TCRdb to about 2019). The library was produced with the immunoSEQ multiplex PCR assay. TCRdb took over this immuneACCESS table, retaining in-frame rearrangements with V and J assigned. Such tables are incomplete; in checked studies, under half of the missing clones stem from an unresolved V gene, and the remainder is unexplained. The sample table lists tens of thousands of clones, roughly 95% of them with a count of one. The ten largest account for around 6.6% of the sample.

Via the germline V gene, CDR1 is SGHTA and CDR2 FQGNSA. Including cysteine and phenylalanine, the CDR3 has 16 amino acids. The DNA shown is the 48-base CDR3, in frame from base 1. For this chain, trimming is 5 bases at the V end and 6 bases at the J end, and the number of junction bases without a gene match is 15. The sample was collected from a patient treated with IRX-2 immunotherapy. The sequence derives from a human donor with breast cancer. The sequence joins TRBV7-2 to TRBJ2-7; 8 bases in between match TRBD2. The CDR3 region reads CASSHRESGRGPEQYF. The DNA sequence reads TGTGCCAGCAGCCACAGGGAGAGCGGGAGAGGGCCCGAGCAGTACTTC.